The T cell receptor (beta chain) described here comes from a study of regulatory T cells in long-lasting Graves disease (dated by TCRdb to the early 2020s). Background for the entire study: Antithyroid drugs had been taken for less than 3 months by newly diagnosed Graves' disease patients. This study used TCR sequencing and RNA sequencing of peripheral blood to compare persistent Graves' disease patients against newly diagnosed Graves' disease patients. The study was conducted in China and was registered as a clinical trial. A total of 35 or so samples underwent TCR sequencing: about 13 from persistent and about 20 from newly diagnosed Graves' disease patients. Overall results and qualifications from the work: The small sample size was acknowledged by the authors as a limitation that may reduce accuracy. A larger number of public clonotypes was shared among persistent patients (approximately 3,000) than among newly diagnosed patients (around 890). The study examined only peripheral blood because the primary lesion, thyroid tissue, could not be accessed. Persistent Graves' disease patients showed lower TCR Shannon entropy and fewer highly expanded clones than newly diagnosed patients, suggesting clonal expansion. Sequencing and analysis were limited to the TCR beta chain.

The sample's time point label is to be understood as: newly diagnosed GD, antithyroid drugs for less than 3 months. RNA was extracted from PBMCs in TRIzol for both TCR sequencing and RNA sequencing. The diagnosis of Graves' disease was made according to American Thyroid Association guidelines. The patients came from an endocrinology department in Xi'an, China. Each patient gave roughly 8.4 milliliters of peripheral blood, collected in an EDTA anticoagulant tube. PBMCs were isolated by Ficoll Paque Plus density gradient separation without further T cell sorting. An Agilent 2100 Bioanalyzer and agarose gel were used to assess RNA quality, and a NanoDrop 2000 was used to measure RNA concentration. Libraries came from multiplex PCR. The sample was run on an Illumina HiSeq 4000. TCR beta libraries were built with iRepertoire HTBI primers and Arm-PCR amplification of CDR3 regions. Before sequencing, the PCR products went through gel purification. The original pipeline was this. Across samples, 60 to 80 TRBV and 13 to 15 TRBJ segments were identified and used for gene usage analysis of CDR3 amino acid clonotypes. Filtered high-quality paired reads were merged into contigs using COPE and FqMerger. BLAST was used to align contigs to IMGT TRBV, TRBD and TRBJ reference genes, with CDR3 defined following IMGT. Highly expanded clones were defined as clonotypes with a frequency above 0.1%. Shannon entropy was used to measure repertoire diversity, and the Gini coefficient was used to measure V-J evenness. Public clonotypes were defined as clonotypes shared by more than one individual. The public sequencing data were trimmed at Q25 with fastp and processed into clonotypes with MiXCR by TCRdb, which kept only in-frame beta chains. CDR3 protein duplicates are merged, each entry listing the most common genes and DNA. TCRdb's processing, not the authors' own work, is the source of the V and J calls. The sample table lists under 500,000 distinct CDR3 sequences, around 17% of them with a count of one. Over 8.5% of the sample comes from the top ten.

This clonotype was observed a handful of times. Which antigen it targets is not known. The sample holds no much larger clone one base away, and base qualities are not on file. The same sample was also studied in work on T cells in Graves' hyperthyroidism and ophthalmopathy. The second study's authors report: A patient counted as having stable Graves' hyperthyroidism if no progression to ophthalmopathy occurred over 18 months of follow-up. Hyperthyroidism patients were aged 18 to 65 years and newly diagnosed, with disease duration of less than 2 months. Any patient with an uncontrolled infection, another autoimmune disease, pregnancy or lactation was excluded. Diagnoses were established on the basis of clinical symptoms, serum thyroxine and TRAb, thyroid ultrasound, and orbital computed tomography. For the first round of RT-PCR on the TCR CDR3, the HTBI primer set was used together with the Qiagen OneStep RT-PCR kit. Most expanded thyroid clonotypes (frequency above 0.001) were also found in blood, which suggests that blood repertoires may mirror thyroid immune responses. Ophthalmopathy was separated from stable hyperthyroidism by a 13 V-J signature model, with about 88% sensitivity and about 81% specificity obtained in cross-validation and 80%/75% obtained in testing. In validation, the model predicted progression to ophthalmopathy with around 71% sensitivity and 72% to 85% specificity, a median of approximately 6.5 months before onset. To identify distinguishing TCR V-J signatures, a discovery cohort of 100 or so patients was used, comprising 43 with Graves' ophthalmopathy and 57 with stable Graves' hyperthyroidism. Prospective prediction of ophthalmopathy was tested in an independent validation cohort of approximately 19 hyperthyroidism patients and some 17 patients who later progressed to ophthalmopathy. For training and testing, the 100 or so patients in the discovery cohort were randomly divided in a 7:3 ratio. Thyroid tissue and blood T-cell repertoires from several Graves' hyperthyroidism patients were also compared in the study. After sampling, hyperthyroidism patients received methimazole starting at 30 mg daily, and ophthalmopathy patients received high-dose intravenous methylprednisolone. Libraries were constructed in a second round of multiplex PCR, after which size selection and purification were carried out. The libraries were sequenced on an Illumina HiSeq2000 using paired-end 100 bp reads. SOAPnuke was used to process the raw data, with reads discarded if the reads contained adapters or uncalled bases, had a mean Phred below 15, or lacked an exact constant-primer or identifier match. High-quality paired reads were merged with COPE v1.2.5, and unique nucleotide sequences were defined as clonotypes. MiTCR v1.1 was used to align the clonotypes against IMGT TRBV, TRBD and TRBJ reference segments. Only V-J combinations with frequency above 0.0001, covering 99.2% of repertoires, were analysed. The TCS score was defined as F50 (clonal expansion) divided by E x V (chaos), with BLOSUM62-based TCRdist calculated between CDR3 peptides within each V-J. Welch's t-statistics and random forest reduced fewer than 550 V-J features to under 15, which were used in a naive Bayes classifier (R e1071). Sample size was not statistically predetermined, and blinding of investigators to group allocation was not performed. According to the paper, TCR Vbeta CDR3 sequencing was carried out on roughly 130 peripheral blood samples, which came from fewer than 50 ophthalmopathy, around 75 hyperthyroidism and approximately 17 progressor patients.

The receptor was derived from a woman in her 30s with Graves disease. Donor details come from another sample of the same person, matched by shared clones. Sequencing was performed on peripheral blood mononuclear cells (PBMCs), taken at new diagnosis, from a patient treated with antithyroid drugs.

The CDR3 region has the sequence CASSLGERNSPLHF. At the DNA level, the sequence is TGTGCCAGCAGCTTAGGGGAGAGAAATTCACCCCTCCACTTT. The V gene is TRBV13 and the J gene is TRBJ1-6, with the D gene not confidently named. Sequences PRHDT (CDR1) and FYEKMQ (CDR2) are obtained from the germline V gene (reference sequence). Spanning cysteine to phenylalanine, the CDR3 consists of 14 amino acids. Of the read, only the CDR3 DNA is kept; its 42 bases are in frame from base 1. V lost 0 bases and J lost 7 bases; the stretch between them is 7 bases long.